This TCR beta chain emerged from a study of shared clonotypes between healthy human individuals. Study summary: Three plates each covered CD4 naive and memory; CD8 naive two, CD8 memory one.

This CDR3 spans 15 amino acids. Looked up from germline, CDR1 is SNHLY and CDR2 is FYNNEI. V was cut by 2 bases and J by 8 bases, with 16 bases left in between. Assay: immunoSEQ multiplex PCR; the TCRdb copy retains only in-frame clones and omits some. The profile shows 2 million to 3 million clones, 85% to 95% of them singletons. The source is a man aged 18 to 29 in good health. Specimen: naive CD4+ T cells sorted from blood. Described subset: CD45RA+ positively selected. The chain couples TRBV2 to TRBJ2-1, with D unclear. The CDR3 sequence is CASSERSKLPDEQFF. DNA of the CDR3: TGTGCCAGCAGTGAAAGGTCTAAGCTACCCGATGAGCAGTTCTTC.